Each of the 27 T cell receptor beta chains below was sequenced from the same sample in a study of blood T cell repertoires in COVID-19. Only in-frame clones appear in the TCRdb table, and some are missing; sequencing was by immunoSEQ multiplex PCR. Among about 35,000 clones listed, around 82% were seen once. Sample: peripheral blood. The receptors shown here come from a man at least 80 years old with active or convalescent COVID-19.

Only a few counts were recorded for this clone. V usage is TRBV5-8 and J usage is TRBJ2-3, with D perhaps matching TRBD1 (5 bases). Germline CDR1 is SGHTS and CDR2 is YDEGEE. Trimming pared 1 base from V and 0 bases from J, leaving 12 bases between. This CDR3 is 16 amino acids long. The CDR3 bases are TGTGCCAGCAGCTTGAGGGGCGTTAAAAGCACAGATACGCAGTATTTT. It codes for CASSLRGVKSTDTQYF.

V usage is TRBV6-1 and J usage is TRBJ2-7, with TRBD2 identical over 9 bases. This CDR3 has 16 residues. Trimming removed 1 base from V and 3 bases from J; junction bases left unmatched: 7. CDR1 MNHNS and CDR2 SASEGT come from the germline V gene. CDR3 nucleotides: TGTGCCAGCAGTGAAGAAGCGGGAGGTCGTTTCTACGAGCAGTACTTC. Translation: CASSEEAGGRFYEQYF.

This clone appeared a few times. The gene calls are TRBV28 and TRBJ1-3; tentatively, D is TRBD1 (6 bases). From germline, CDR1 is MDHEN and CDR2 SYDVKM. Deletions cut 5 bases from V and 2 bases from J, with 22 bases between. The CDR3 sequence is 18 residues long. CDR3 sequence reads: CASSPVGAGLRAGNTIYF. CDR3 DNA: TGTGCCAGCAGTCCCGTGGGGGCAGGGCTAAGGGCTGGAAACACCATATATTTT.

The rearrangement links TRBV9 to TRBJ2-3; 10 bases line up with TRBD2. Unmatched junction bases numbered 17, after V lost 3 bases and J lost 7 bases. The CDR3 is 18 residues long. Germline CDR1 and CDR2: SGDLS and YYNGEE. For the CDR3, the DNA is TGTGCCAGCAGCGAGGCCCCTAGCGGGAGAAACCAGGCCTATACGCAGTATTTT. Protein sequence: CASSEAPSGRNQAYTQYF.

CDR3 sequence: CASSLTSEEGETQYF. CDR3 in DNA: TGCGCCAGCAGCCTTACTAGCGAGGAAGGAGAGACCCAGTACTTC. The chain uses TRBV5-1 and TRBJ2-5, with 7 nucleotides matching TRBD2. V gave up 4 bases and J gave up 4 bases; unmatched junction bases: 10. CDR1 is SGHRS and CDR2 is YFSETQ in the germline V gene. The CDR3 is 15 amino acids.

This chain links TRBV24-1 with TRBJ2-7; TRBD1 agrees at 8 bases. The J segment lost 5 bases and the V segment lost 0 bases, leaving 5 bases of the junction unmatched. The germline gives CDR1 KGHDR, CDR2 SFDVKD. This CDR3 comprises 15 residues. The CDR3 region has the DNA TGTGCCACCAGTGATTTGGAGGACAGGGTCAACGAGCAGTACTTC. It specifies CATSDLEDRVNEQYF.

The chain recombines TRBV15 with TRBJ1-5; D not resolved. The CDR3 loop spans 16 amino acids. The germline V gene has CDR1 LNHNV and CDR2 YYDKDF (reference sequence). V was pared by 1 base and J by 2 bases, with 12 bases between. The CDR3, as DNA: TGTGCCACCAGCAGAGTCCGGCGGGGTGGCAATCAGCCCCAGCATTTT. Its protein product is CATSRVRRGGNQPQHF.

The CDR3 region has the DNA TGTGCCAGCAGTTACGGGGGGTGGAACACTGAAGCTTTCTTT. Translating gives CASSYGGWNTEAFF. V and J are TRBV6-6 and TRBJ1-1; perhaps TRBD1 as D (5 bases). Germline assignment: CDR1 MNHNY and CDR2 SVGAGI (reference sequence). CDR3 size: 14 residues. Trimming stripped 2 bases from V and 1 base from J, with 8 bases between.

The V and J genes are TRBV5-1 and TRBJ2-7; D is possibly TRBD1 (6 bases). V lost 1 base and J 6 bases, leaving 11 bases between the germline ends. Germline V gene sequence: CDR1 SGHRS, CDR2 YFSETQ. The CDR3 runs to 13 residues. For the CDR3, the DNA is TGCGCCAGCAGCTTGAAGGGGGTAGGCGAGCAGTACTTC. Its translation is CASSLKGVGEQYF. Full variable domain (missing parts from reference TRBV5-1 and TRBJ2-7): KAGVTQTPRYLIKTRGQQVTLSCSPISGHRSVSWYQQTPGQGLQFLFEYFSETQRNKGNFPGRFSGRQFSNSRSEMNVSTLELGDSALYLCASSLKGVGEQYFGPGTRLTVT.

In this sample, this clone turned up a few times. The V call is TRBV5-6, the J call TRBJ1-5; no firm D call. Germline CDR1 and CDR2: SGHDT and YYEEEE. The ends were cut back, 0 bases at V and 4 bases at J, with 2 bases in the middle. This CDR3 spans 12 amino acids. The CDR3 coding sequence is TGTGCCAGCAGCTTGGCGAATCAGCCCCAGCATTTT. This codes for CASSLANQPQHF.

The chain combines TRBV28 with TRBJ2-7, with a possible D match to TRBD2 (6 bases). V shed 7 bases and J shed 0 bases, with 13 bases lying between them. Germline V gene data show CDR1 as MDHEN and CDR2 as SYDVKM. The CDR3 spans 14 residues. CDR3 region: CASTIAGSSYEQYF. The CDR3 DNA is TGTGCCAGCACAATCGCCGGGAGCTCCTACGAGCAGTACTTC.

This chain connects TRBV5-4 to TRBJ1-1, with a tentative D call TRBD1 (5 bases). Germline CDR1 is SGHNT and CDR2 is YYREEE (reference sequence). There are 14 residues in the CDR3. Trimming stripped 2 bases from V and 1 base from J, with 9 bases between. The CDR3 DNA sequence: TGTGCCAGCAGCTTAAGGGGAAAGAACACTGAAGCTTTCTTT. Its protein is CASSLRGKNTEAFF.

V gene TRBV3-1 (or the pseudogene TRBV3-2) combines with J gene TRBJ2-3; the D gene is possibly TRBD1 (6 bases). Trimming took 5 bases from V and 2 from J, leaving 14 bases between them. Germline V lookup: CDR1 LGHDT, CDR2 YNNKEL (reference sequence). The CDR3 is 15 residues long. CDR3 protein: CASSSNRASTDTQYF. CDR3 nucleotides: TGTGCCAGCAGCTCAAACAGGGCCTCCACAGATACGCAGTATTTT.

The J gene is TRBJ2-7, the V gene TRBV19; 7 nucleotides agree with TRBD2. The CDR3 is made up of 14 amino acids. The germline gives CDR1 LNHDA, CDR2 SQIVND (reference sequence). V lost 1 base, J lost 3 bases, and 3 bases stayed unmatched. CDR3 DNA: TGTGCCAGTAGTATAGCCGGACTAGGCTACGAGCAGTACTTC. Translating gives CASSIAGLGYEQYF.

As DNA, the CDR3 is TGTGCCAGCAGTGGACAGGGGGGGAGCTCTGGAAACACCATATATTTT. Its protein product is CASSGQGGSSGNTIYF. The chain recombines TRBV6-1 with TRBJ1-3; 9 bases are shared with TRBD1. Trimming at V came to 4 bases and at J to 0 bases, leaving 4 bases not matched to a gene. Germline V gives CDR1 MNHNS, CDR2 SASEGT. The CDR3 contains 16 residues.

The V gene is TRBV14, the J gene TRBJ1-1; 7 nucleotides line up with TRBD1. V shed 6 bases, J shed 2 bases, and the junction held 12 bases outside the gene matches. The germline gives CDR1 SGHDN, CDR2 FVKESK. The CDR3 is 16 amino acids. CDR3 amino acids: CASRSTGDLGNTEAFF. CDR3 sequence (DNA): TGTGCCAGCAGGTCAACAGGGGATCTGGGCAACACTGAAGCTTTCTTT.

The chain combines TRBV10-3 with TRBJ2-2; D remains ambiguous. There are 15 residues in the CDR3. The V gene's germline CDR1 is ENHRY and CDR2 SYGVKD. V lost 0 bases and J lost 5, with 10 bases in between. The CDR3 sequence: CAISESPATTGELFF. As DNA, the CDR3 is TGTGCCATCAGTGAGTCGCCTGCTACTACCGGGGAGCTGTTTTTT.

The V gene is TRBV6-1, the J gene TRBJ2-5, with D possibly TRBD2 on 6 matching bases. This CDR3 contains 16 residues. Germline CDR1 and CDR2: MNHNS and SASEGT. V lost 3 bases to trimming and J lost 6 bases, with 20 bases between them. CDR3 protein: CASSDLGVGGEKTQYF. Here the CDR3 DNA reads TGTGCCAGCAGTGACCTCGGGGTGGGGGGAGAGAAGACCCAGTACTTC.

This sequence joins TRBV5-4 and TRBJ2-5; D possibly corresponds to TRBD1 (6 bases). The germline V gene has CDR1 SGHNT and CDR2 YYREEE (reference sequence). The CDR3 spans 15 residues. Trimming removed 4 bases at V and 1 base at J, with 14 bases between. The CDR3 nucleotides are TGTGCCAGCAGCCCGGGTTCGACAGGCCAAGAGACCCAGTACTTC. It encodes CASSPGSTGQETQYF.

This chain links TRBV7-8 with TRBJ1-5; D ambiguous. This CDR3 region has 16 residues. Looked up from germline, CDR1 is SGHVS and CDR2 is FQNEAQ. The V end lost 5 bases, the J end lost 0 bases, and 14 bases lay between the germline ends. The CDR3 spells CASSPSRHLSNQPQHF. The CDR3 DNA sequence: TGTGCCAGCAGCCCGAGTAGACATCTTAGCAATCAGCCCCAGCATTTT.

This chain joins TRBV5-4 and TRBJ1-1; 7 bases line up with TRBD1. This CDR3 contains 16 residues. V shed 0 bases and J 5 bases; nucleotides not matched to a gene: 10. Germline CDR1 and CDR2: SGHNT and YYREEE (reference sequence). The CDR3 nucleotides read TGTGCCAGCAGCTTGGGGGCAGGGGGAGGTTCGACTGAAGCTTTCTTT. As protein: CASSLGAGGGSTEAFF.

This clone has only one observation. CDR3: CASSAGHPSIPNQPQHF. The DNA of the CDR3 is TGTGCCAGCAGCGCCGGACACCCTTCAATCCCCAATCAGCCCCAGCATTTT. The chain recombines TRBV9 with TRBJ1-5; weak D call: TRBD1 (5 bases). Germline-derived CDR1 and CDR2 are SGDLS and YYNGEE. This CDR3 contains 17 residues. Trimming took off 3 bases at V and 3 bases at J, with 19 bases between the two ends.

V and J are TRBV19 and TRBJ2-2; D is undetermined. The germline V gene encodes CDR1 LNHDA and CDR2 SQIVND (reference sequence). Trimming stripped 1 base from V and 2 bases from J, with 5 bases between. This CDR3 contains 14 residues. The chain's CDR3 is CASSIGLNTGELFF. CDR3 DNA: TGTGCCAGTAGTATAGGTCTTAACACCGGGGAGCTGTTTTTT.

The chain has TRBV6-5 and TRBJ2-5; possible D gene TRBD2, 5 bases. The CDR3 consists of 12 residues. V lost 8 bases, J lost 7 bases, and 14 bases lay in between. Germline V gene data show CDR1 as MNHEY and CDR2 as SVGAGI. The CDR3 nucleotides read TGTGCCAGCTCCCCGGGATGGGGGACCCAGTACTTC. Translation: CASSPGWGTQYF.

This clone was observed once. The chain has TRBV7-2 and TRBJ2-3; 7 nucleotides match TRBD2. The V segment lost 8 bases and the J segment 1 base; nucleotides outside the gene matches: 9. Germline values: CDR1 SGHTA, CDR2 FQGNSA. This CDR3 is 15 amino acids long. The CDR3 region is CASGLGLAGTDTQYF. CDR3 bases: TGTGCCAGCGGCCTCGGGCTAGCGGGCACAGATACGCAGTATTTT.

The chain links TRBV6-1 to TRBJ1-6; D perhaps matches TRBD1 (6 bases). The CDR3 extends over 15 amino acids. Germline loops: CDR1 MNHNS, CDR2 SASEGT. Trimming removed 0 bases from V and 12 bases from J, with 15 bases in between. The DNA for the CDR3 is TGTGCCAGCAGTGAAGCGCGTCTAGGGGGTGGACCCCTCCACTTT. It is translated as CASSEARLGGGPLHF.

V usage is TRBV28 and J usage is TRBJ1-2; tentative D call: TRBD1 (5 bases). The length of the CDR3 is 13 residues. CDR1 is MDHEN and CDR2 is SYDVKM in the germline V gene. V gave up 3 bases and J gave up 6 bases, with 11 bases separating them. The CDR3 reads CASSFDRRDGYTF. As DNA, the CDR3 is TGTGCCAGCAGTTTCGACAGAAGGGATGGCTACACCTTC.